This T cell receptor beta chain was sequenced during a study of T-cell reconstitution after alpha-beta-depleted transplantation in children. Worth noting for this clonotype: Possible read error: a much larger clone is one base away.

Library preparation (for TCRbeta) was performed with unique molecular identifiers. One entry per CDR3 protein results from TCRdb running MiXCR on the PCR reads. The repertoire holds hundreds of thousands of distinct CDR3 sequences, roughly 15% seen once, with 0.85% to 1.3% in the top ten. The length of the CDR3 is 12 residues. Germline values: CDR1 PRHDT, CDR2 FYEKMQ (reference sequence). This sequence was found in a human donor who donated a stem cell graft to a child with acute myeloid leukemia. The sequences come from PBMCs from the stem cell graft donor, collected from the stem cell graft. The rearrangement links TRBV13 to TRBJ1-2, with no clear D. Written as DNA, the CDR3 is TGTGCCAGCAGCCTAGGACGTCTGGGCTACACCTTC. Its translation: CASSLGRLGYTF. The whole variable domain, filled in from reference TRBV13 and TRBJ1-2, reads AAGVIQSPRHLIKEKRETATLKCYPIPRHDTVYWYQQGPGQDPQFLISFYEKMQSDKGSIPDRFSAQQFSDYHSELNMSSLELGDSALYFCASSLGRLGYTFGSGTRLTVV.